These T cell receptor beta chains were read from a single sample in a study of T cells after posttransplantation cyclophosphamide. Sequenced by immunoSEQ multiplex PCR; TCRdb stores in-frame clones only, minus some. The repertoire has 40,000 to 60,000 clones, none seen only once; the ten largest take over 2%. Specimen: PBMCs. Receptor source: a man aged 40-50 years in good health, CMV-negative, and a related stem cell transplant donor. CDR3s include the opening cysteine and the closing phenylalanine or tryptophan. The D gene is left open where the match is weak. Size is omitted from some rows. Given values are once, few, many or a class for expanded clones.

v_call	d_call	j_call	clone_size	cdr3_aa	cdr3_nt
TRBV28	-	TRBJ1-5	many	CASRLGRGQPQHF	TGTGCCAGCAGGTTAGGGAGGGGGCAGCCCCAGCATTTT
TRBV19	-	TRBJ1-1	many	CASSMTVNTEAFF	TGTGCCAGTAGTATGACAGTGAACACTGAAGCTTTCTTT
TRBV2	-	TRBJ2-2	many	CASSEEGPQGTGELFF	TGTGCCAGCAGTGAAGAAGGGCCCCAGGGAACCGGGGAGCTGTTTTTT
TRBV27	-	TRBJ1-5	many	CASSLSGIGGQPQHF	TGTGCCAGCAGTTTATCGGGGATTGGAGGGCAGCCCCAGCATTTT
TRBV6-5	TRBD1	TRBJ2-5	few	CAGYRQGGAQYF	TGTGCCGGGTATCGACAGGGGGGGGCCCAGTACTTC
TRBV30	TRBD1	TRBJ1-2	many	CAWRVTGNYGYTF	TGTGCCTGGAGGGTGACAGGGAACTATGGCTACACCTTC
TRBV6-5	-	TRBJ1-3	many	CASSRTAGNTIYF	TGTGCCAGCAGCCGGACAGCTGGAAACACCATATATTTT
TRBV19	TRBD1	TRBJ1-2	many	CASSLGQGGYTF	TGTGCCAGTAGTCTGGGACAGGGAGGCTACACCTTC
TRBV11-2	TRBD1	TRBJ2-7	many	CASSLGTEYEQYF	TGTGCCAGCAGCCTTGGGACAGAATACGAGCAGTACTTC
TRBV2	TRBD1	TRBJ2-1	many	CASSPSRDRIQNEQFF	TGTGCCAGCAGCCCTTCCCGGGACAGGATCCAGAATGAGCAGTTCTTC
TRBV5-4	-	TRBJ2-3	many	CASSTGTDTQYF	TGTGCCAGCAGCACGGGGACAGATACGCAGTATTTT
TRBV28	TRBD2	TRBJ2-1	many	CATDGELAGYNEQFF	TGTGCCACCGATGGGGAGCTAGCGGGGTACAATGAGCAGTTCTTC
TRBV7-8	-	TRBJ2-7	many	CASSLAPGAPYEQYF	TGTGCCAGCAGCTTAGCCCCAGGGGCTCCCTACGAGCAGTACTTC
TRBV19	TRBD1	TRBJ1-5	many	CASLPGQGIPNQPQHF	TGTGCCAGCCTTCCGGGACAGGGGATACCCAATCAGCCCCAGCATTTT
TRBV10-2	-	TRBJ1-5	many	CASSESTSSNQPQHF	TGCGCCAGCAGTGAGTCGACTTCCTCTAATCAGCCCCAGCATTTT
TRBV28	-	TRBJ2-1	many	CASSGGVYNEQFF	TGTGCCAGCAGCGGGGGTGTCTACAATGAGCAGTTCTTC
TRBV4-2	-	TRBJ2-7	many	CASSQGPLASYLREQYF	TGTGCCAGCAGCCAAGGGCCTCTAGCGAGCTATCTCCGCGAGCAGTACTTC
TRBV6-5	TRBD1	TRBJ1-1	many	CASSPGGTEAFF	TGTGCCAGCAGTCCAGGGGGCACTGAAGCTTTCTTT
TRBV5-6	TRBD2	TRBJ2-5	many	CASSLPSRPSGISETQYF	TGTGCCAGCAGCTTGCCCAGTCGACCTAGCGGGATATCAGAGACCCAGTACTTC
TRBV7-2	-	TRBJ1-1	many	CASSYWRNTEAFF	TGTGCCAGCAGCTATTGGAGGAACACTGAAGCTTTCTTT
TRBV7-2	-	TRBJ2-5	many	CASSLLAGLYQETQYF	TGTGCCAGCAGCTTATTGGCAGGGCTGTACCAAGAGACCCAGTACTTC
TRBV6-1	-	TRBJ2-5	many	CASTEAGAGGETQYF	TGTGCCAGCACCGAAGCCGGGGCAGGGGGGGAGACCCAGTACTTC
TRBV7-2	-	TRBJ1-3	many	CASSLDSSGNTIYF	TGTGCCAGCAGCCTGGACTCCTCTGGAAACACCATATATTTT
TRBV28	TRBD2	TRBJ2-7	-	CASSRTSGRYTSSYEQYF	TGTGCCAGCAGTCGGACTAGCGGGAGGTACACTAGCTCCTACGAGCAGTACTTC
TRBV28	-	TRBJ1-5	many	CASSNRVAWPQHF	TGTGCCAGCAGCAACAGGGTAGCGTGGCCCCAGCATTTT
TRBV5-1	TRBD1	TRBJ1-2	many	CASSTRTGAVYGYTF	TGCGCCAGCAGCACCCGGACAGGGGCGGTATATGGCTACACCTTC
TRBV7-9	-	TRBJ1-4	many	CASSSTGLNEKLFF	TGTGCCAGCAGCTCGACAGGATTGAATGAAAAACTGTTTTTT
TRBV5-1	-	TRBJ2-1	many	CASSRLESYNEQFF	TGCGCCAGCAGCCGTCTAGAATCCTACAATGAGCAGTTCTTC
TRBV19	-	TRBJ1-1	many	CASTDEGRPPAWNTEAFF	TGTGCCAGTACCGACGAGGGGAGGCCACCCGCATGGAACACTGAAGCTTTCTTT
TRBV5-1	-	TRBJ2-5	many	CASSFEDAQVETQYF	TGCGCCAGCAGCTTCGAAGACGCCCAGGTGGAGACCCAGTACTTC
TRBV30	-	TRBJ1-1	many	CAWSVPHGGHTEAFF	TGTGCCTGGAGTGTACCCCACGGGGGGCACACTGAAGCTTTCTTT
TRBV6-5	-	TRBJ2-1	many	CASALSSRPYNEQFF	TGTGCCAGCGCGTTGTCTAGCAGACCCTACAATGAGCAGTTCTTC
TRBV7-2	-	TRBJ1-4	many	CASSPWGGEVEKLFF	TGTGCCAGCAGCCCCTGGGGGGGGGAAGTGGAAAAACTGTTTTTT
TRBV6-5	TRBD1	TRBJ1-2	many	CASSYRDRVNGYTF	TGTGCCAGCAGTTACCGTGACAGGGTCAATGGCTACACCTTC
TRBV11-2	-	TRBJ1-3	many	CASSLVGGHSGNTIYF	TGTGCCAGCAGCTTAGTAGGTGGACACTCTGGAAACACCATATATTTT
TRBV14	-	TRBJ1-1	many	CASSQVMGATEAFF	TGTGCCAGCAGCCAAGTAATGGGGGCAACTGAAGCTTTCTTT
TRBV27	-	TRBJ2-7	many	CASSGDSQSSYEQYF	TGTGCCAGCAGTGGCGACAGCCAGAGCTCCTACGAGCAGTACTTC
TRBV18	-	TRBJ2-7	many	CASSPRQVPEQYF	TGTGCCAGCTCACCCCGCCAGGTTCCGGAGCAGTACTTC
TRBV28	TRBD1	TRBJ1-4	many	CASSPPGGATNEKLFF	TGTGCCAGCAGCCCCCCAGGGGGCGCAACTAATGAAAAACTGTTTTTT
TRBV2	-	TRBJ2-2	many	CASKNGQTNTGELFF	TGTGCCAGCAAGAACGGACAAACGAACACCGGGGAGCTGTTTTTT
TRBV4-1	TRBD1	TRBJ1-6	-	CASSQHPTGSSYNSPLHF	TGCGCCAGCAGCCAACATCCGACAGGGAGCTCCTATAATTCACCCCTCCACTTT
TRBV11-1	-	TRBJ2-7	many	CASSLDPRPSDEQYF	TGTGCCAGCAGCTTAGACCCTAGACCCTCGGACGAGCAGTACTTC
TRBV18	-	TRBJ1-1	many	CASSPSLQGEAFF	TGTGCCAGCTCACCAAGTTTGCAGGGCGAAGCTTTCTTT
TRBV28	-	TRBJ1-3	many	CASSYENSIVSGNTIYF	TGTGCCAGCAGTTATGAAAACTCAATAGTCTCTGGAAACACCATATATTTT
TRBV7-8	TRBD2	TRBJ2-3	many	CASSLVPGLAGGSLHTQYF	TGTGCCAGCAGCTTAGTCCCGGGACTAGCGGGAGGCTCCCTGCATACGCAGTATTTT
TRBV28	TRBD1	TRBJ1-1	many	CASGQGAREAFF	TGTGCCAGCGGACAGGGGGCCCGTGAAGCTTTCTTT
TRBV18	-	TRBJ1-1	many	CASSLLRGGRTEAFF	TGTGCCAGCTCACTCCTGCGGGGGGGACGCACTGAAGCTTTCTTT
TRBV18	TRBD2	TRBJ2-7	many	CASSSLAGPAYEQYF	TGTGCCAGCTCGTCTCTAGCGGGTCCTGCCTACGAGCAGTACTTC
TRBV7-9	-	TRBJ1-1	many	CASSLRDGGDTEAFF	TGTGCCAGCAGCCTACGGGACGGAGGGGACACTGAAGCTTTCTTT
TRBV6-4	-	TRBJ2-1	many	CASSLGLAANEQFF	TGTGCCAGCAGCCTGGGGCTCGCCGCGAATGAGCAGTTCTTC
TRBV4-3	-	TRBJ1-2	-	CASSQDPTGTYGYTF	TGCGCCAGCAGCCAAGATCCTACAGGGACCTATGGCTACACCTTC
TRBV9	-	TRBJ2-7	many	CASSGPPSYEQYF	TGTGCCAGCAGCGGTCCTCCCTCCTACGAGCAGTACTTC
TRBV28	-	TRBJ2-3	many	CASSLDKGLADTQYF	TGTGCCAGCAGTCTAGACAAGGGGCTGGCAGATACGCAGTATTTT
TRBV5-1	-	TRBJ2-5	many	CASSSWGQGRVDRWETQYF	TGCGCCAGCAGCTCCTGGGGGCAGGGGAGAGTCGATCGGTGGGAGACCCAGTACTTC
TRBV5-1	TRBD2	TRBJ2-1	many	CASSSEIGLAYNEQFF	TGCGCCAGCAGCTCAGAAATCGGACTAGCCTACAATGAGCAGTTCTTC
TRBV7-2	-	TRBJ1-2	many	CASNKIPGRPYGYTF	TGTGCCAGCAACAAAATACCCGGGAGGCCGTATGGCTACACCTTC
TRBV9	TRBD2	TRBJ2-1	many	CASGKRENLNEQFF	TGTGCCAGCGGCAAGCGGGAGAACCTTAATGAGCAGTTCTTC